The 24 T cell receptor beta chains in this list originate from one sample, sequenced in a study of regulatory T cells in long-lasting Graves disease. TCR beta libraries were built with iRepertoire HTBI primers and Arm-PCR of CDR3 regions. TCRdb called the multiplex PCR reads again in MiXCR, with one record for every CDR3 protein. This sample has about 310,000 distinct CDR3 sequences, with more than 20% found just once. Time point here: persistent/refractory GD, antithyroid drugs over 5 years with positive TRAb. Following extraction of RNA from PBMCs, that RNA was used to make the TCR library. Here the sequenced sample was peripheral blood mononuclear cells (PBMCs), taken when the disease was refractory, from a patient treated with antithyroid drugs. These receptors were obtained from a female donor with Graves disease.

This clonotype was seen at least ten times. The rearrangement uses TRBV28 and TRBJ2-4, with TRBD1 matching over 9 bases. CDR1 and CDR2 (germline): MDHEN, SYDVKM. The V gene end was trimmed by 5 bases and the J gene end by 4 bases; junction bases not matched to a gene: 6. The CDR3 is 15 amino acids. The CDR3 region has the DNA TGTGCCAGCAGTATCGGGACAGGGTCGAAAAACATTCAGTACTTC. Translation: CASSIGTGSKNIQYF.

This clonotype was counted ten times or more. DNA of the CDR3: TGTGCCAGCAGTTTAGTGTGGGGGGCGGGGACCGGGGAGCTGTTTTTT. As protein: CASSLVWGAGTGELFF. This chain links TRBV12-3 or TRBV12-4 with TRBJ2-2; either TRBD1 or TRBD2 may supply D (6 bases each). V lost 1 base to trimming and J lost 5 bases, with 14 bases between them. The CDR3 is 16 residues long.

J is TRBJ2-7 and V is TRBV14; D gene unclear. The CDR3 extends over 16 amino acids. Trimming shortened V by 1 base and J by 7 bases, and 20 bases separated the two germline ends. Germline V gene data show CDR1 as SGHDN and CDR2 as FVKESK. The CDR3 sequence: CASSQVGSTRPREQYF. As DNA, the CDR3 is TGTGCCAGCAGCCAAGTAGGGTCCACACGTCCTAGGGAGCAGTACTTC. The full variable domain, with the rest looked up from reference TRBV14 and TRBJ2-7, is EAGVTQFPSHSVIEKGQTVTLRCDPISGHDNLYWYRRVMGKEIKFLLHFVKESKQDESGMPNNRFLAERTGGTYSTLKVQPAELEDSGVYFCASSQVGSTRPREQYFGPGTRLTVT.

The chain uses TRBV10-3 and TRBJ1-5; 9 bases are a match to TRBD1. The CDR3 is made up of 16 amino acids. Germline V gene data show CDR1 as ENHRY and CDR2 as SYGVKD. V shed 6 bases, J shed 5 bases, and the junction held 11 bases outside the gene matches. The CDR3 reads CAISDPGQGPHQPQHF. CDR3 coding DNA: TGTGCCATCAGCGATCCGGGACAGGGTCCCCATCAGCCCCAGCATTTT.

The chain links TRBV10-3 to TRBJ1-1; D unclear. The CDR3 has 13 residues. Germline CDR1 and CDR2: ENHRY and SYGVKD. Between the trimmed V and J ends, which lost 11 bases and 5 bases, there was a span of 18 bases. CDR3 region: CAPGRARITEAFF. The CDR3 DNA is TGTGCCCCGGGAAGGGCGAGGATTACTGAAGCTTTCTTT.

This chain links TRBV29-1 with TRBJ2-2; D unresolved. Germline V lookup: CDR1 SQVTM, CDR2 ANQGSEA. This CDR3 is built from 12 residues. V lost 7 bases, J lost 5 bases, and 11 bases lay in between. CDR3 loop: CSAVGGTGELFF. As DNA, the CDR3 is TGCAGCGCCGTCGGCGGAACCGGGGAGCTGTTTTTT.

This clonotype was counted between two and nine times. The CDR3 DNA is TGCAGCGTTGCGAGAAGTGGGTACCAAGAGACCCAGTACTTC. Translating it yields CSVARSGYQETQYF. This chain links TRBV29-1 with TRBJ2-5; no reliable D call. V dropped 4 bases and J dropped 0 bases, with 12 bases sitting between them. Germline CDR1 and CDR2: SQVTM and ANQGSEA. The CDR3 is 14 residues long.

A word on this clonotype: A much larger clone lies a single base off, so this may be a read error. The CDR3 carries no conserved terminal phenylalanine or tryptophan, so it likely arises from a read error. The V gene is TRBV6-1, the J gene TRBJ1-6; 8 positions match TRBD1. V lost 6 bases, J lost 9 bases, and 7 bases stayed unmatched. The CDR3 has 14 amino acids. Germline loops: CDR1 MNHNS, CDR2 SASEGT. The CDR3 loop is CASSLDRVGSPLHS. CDR3 in DNA: TGTGCCAGCAGCTTGGACAGGGTTGGTTCACCCCTCCACTCT.

The gene calls are TRBV7-9 and TRBJ1-1; D gene ambiguous. Germline CDR1 SEHNR, CDR2 FQNEAQ (reference sequence). The germline V and J ends were trimmed by 5 bases and 11 bases, with 18 bases remaining between them. The CDR3 spans 13 residues. CDR3 sequence reads: CASSPEGAWRAFF. CDR3 DNA sequence: TGTGCCAGCAGCCCCGAGGGTGCTTGGAGGGCTTTCTTT.

The chain recombines TRBV6-2 or TRBV6-3 with TRBJ2-7; D may correspond to TRBD1 or TRBD2 (5 bases each). V was cut by 5 bases and J by 4 bases, with 21 bases left in between. The germline CDR1 and CDR2 sequences are MNHEY and SVGEGT. This CDR3 has 16 residues. The DNA for the CDR3 is TGTGCCAGCAGTACCCTTTGGGGGTACGGGTTGTACGAGCAGTACTTC. It yields the protein CASSTLWGYGLYEQYF.

This clonotype was observed a few times. The rearrangement joins TRBV30 to TRBJ2-5; D remains unclear. The CDR3 sequence is 14 residues long. Germline V gene data show CDR1 as GTSNPN and CDR2 as SVGIG (reference sequence). V shed 1 base and J shed 1 base, with 10 bases lying between them. In DNA form, the CDR3 reads TGTGCCTGGAGTGCCCTCAGTCGCCAAGAGACCCAGTACTTC. It translates to CAWSALSRQETQYF.

The sample holds a few counts of this clonotype. The chain recombines TRBV7-9 with TRBJ2-5; D ambiguous. CDR3 length: 12 residues. Looked up from germline, CDR1 is SEHNR and CDR2 is FQNEAQ (reference sequence). V was shortened by 8 bases and J by 2 bases, with 9 bases between the two germline ends. The DNA for the CDR3 is TGTGCCAGCGGTCTCGGGCAAGAGACCCAGTACTTC. Translated: CASGLGQETQYF. The full variable domain, with the rest looked up from reference TRBV7-9 and TRBJ2-5, is DTGVSQNPRHKITKRGQNVTFRCDPISEHNRLYWYRQTLGQGPEFLTYFQNEAQLEKSRLLSDRFSAERPKGSFSTLEIQRTEQGDSAMYLCASGLGQETQYFGPGTRLLVL.

Regarding this clonotype: A read error may be the cause here, since a much bigger clone is one base away. CDR3 nucleotide sequence: TGTGCCAGCAGTGACAGGTTACGTGTCACTGAAGCTTTCTTT. Translation: CASSDRLRVTEAFF. This chain connects TRBV28 to TRBJ1-1; TRBD1 is a possible D gene (6 bases). The CDR3 has 14 residues. Germline CDR1 reads MDHEN; CDR2 reads SYDVKM. V lost 5 bases and J lost 4, with 14 bases in between.

The genes are TRBV6-1 and TRBJ2-7, with 8 bases aligning to TRBD2. Germline trimming cut 4 bases from V and 6 bases from J; bases unmatched to any gene: 14. There are 16 residues in the CDR3. Per germline, CDR1 MNHNS and CDR2 SASEGT. CDR3 residues: CASSGFGSTSAREQYF. The CDR3 DNA is TGTGCCAGCAGTGGCTTCGGGTCGACTAGCGCACGCGAGCAGTACTTC.

In this sample, this clonotype turned up once. This chain connects TRBV4-3 to TRBJ2-7; D possibly corresponds to TRBD1 (6 bases). Trimming cost V 4 bases and J 4 bases, with 14 bases left between them. This CDR3 is built from 14 residues. Germline V CDR1 and CDR2: LGHNA, YSLEER. The CDR3 here is CASSRAQGRYEQYF. The CDR3 coding sequence is TGCGCCAGCAGCCGCGCACAGGGAAGATACGAGCAGTACTTC.

This clonotype was observed at least ten times. The chain uses TRBV7-2 and TRBJ2-7; D is unclear. The CDR3 consists of 13 residues. The germline V gene encodes CDR1 SGHTA and CDR2 FQGNSA. V lost 1 base, J lost 2 bases, and 6 bases lay in between. The CDR3 nucleotides read TGTGCCAGCAGCTTAGAACTCGCCTACGAGCAGTACTTC. Protein product: CASSLELAYEQYF.

The CDR3: CASSLSAGESTGELFF. Here the CDR3 DNA reads TGTGCCAGCAGCTTATCGGCGGGAGAAAGCACCGGGGAGCTGTTTTTT. The chain recombines TRBV7-6 with TRBJ2-2; 7 bases agree with TRBD2. V gave up 2 bases and J gave up 4 bases; unmatched junction bases: 7. Germline V CDR1 and CDR2: SGHVS, FNYEAQ. There are 16 residues in the CDR3.

CDR3 region: CASSLFTDTQYF. The CDR3 nucleotides read TGTGCCAGCAGCCTATTCACAGATACGCAGTATTTT. The rearrangement joins TRBV7-2 to TRBJ2-3; no clear D. The CDR3 loop spans 12 amino acids. CDR1 and CDR2 (germline): SGHTA, FQGNSA. Trimming cost V 5 bases and J 2 bases, with 5 bases left between them.

This chain joins TRBV30 and TRBJ1-1, with 9 bases that match TRBD1. Germline assignment: CDR1 GTSNPN and CDR2 SVGIG (reference sequence). This CDR3 region has 14 residues. With V trimmed by 4 bases and J by 4 bases, 7 bases remained unmatched. The CDR3 DNA reads TGTGCCTGGAATACCGGGACAGGGCCCACTGAAGCTTTCTTT. Amino acid sequence: CAWNTGTGPTEAFF.

The rearrangement joins TRBV19 to TRBJ1-1; maybe TRBD1 (5 bases). Germline loops: CDR1 LNHDA, CDR2 SQIVND (reference sequence). V was shortened by 8 bases and J by 7 bases, with 23 bases between the two germline ends. The CDR3 loop spans 15 amino acids. As DNA, the CDR3 is TGTGCCAGTGTACAACCGACAGCCGAGAGGGGTGAAGCTTTCTTT. As protein: CASVQPTAERGEAFF.

There are a few counts of this clonotype. This chain connects TRBV4-1 to TRBJ2-4, with 8 bases matching TRBD1. Germline-derived CDR1 and CDR2 are MGHRA and YSYEKL. This CDR3 is 15 amino acids long. J lost 12 bases, V lost 0 bases, and 10 bases had no gene match. CDR3 residues: CASSQDYRTGHDQYF. DNA for the CDR3: TGCGCCAGCAGCCAAGATTACCGGACAGGGCATGATCAGTACTTC.

This clonotype was recorded many times. CDR3 sequence reads: CASSTGRRETQYF. DNA for the CDR3: TGTGCCAGCAGCACAGGACGGAGGGAGACCCAGTACTTC. The V and J genes are TRBV12-3 or TRBV12-4 and TRBJ2-5; D tentatively reads TRBD1 or TRBD2 (5 bases each). The CDR3 length is 13 residues. V was shortened by 6 bases and J by 5 bases, with 13 bases between the two germline ends.

This clonotype was counted at least ten times. The chain combines TRBV7-2 with TRBJ1-2; D is undetermined. Germline V lookup: CDR1 SGHTA, CDR2 FQGNSA. Trimming took off 1 base at V and 8 bases at J, with 17 bases between the two ends. The CDR3 runs to 15 residues. In nucleotides, the CDR3 is TGTGCCAGCAGCTTAGATGTTAACTACCTGGGGGGCTACACCTTC. Translating gives CASSLDVNYLGGYTF.

At least ten counts were recorded for this clonotype. The V gene is TRBV3-1, the J gene TRBJ2-7, with unresolved D. Looked up from germline, CDR1 is LGHDT and CDR2 is YNNKEL (reference sequence). V lost 4 bases and J lost 6, with 10 bases in between. This CDR3 is 12 amino acids long. The CDR3 DNA follows: TGTGCCAGCAGCCGCCAGCTATTCGAGCAGTACTTC. It translates to CASSRQLFEQYF.